Below are 30 T cell receptor beta chains sequenced from a single sample in a study of OX40 agonist ivuxolimab in advanced cancers. Only in-frame clones appear in the TCRdb table, and some are missing; sequencing was by immunoSEQ multiplex PCR. In the table there are almost 3,000 clones, 65% to 85% of which are singletons. The specimen was CD4+ or CD8+ T cells sorted from blood, collected in a trial of the OX40 agonist ivuxolimab. The receptors were sampled from an adult with an advanced solid tumor such as melanoma, head and neck, liver or kidney cancer.

By share, this clone ranks as large. This specimen includes other DNA sequences encoding the same CDR3. The genes are TRBV21-1 and TRBJ2-1; the table assigns TRBD2, which was not confirmed against the DNA. TRBV21-1 is designated a pseudogene. The CDR3 spans 20 residues. The chain's CDR3 is CASSKVGGSGGRYSYNEQFF. The DNA for the CDR3 is TGTGCCAGCAGCAAAGTGGGCGGTAGCGGAGGCCGATACTCCTACAATGAGCAGTTCTTC.

The chain has TRBV10-3 and TRBJ2-5, with TRBD2 matching over 9 bases. Germline assignment: CDR1 ENHRY and CDR2 SYGVKD. After removal of 2 bases from V and 5 bases from J, the junction contained 6 bases not matched to a gene. There are 15 residues in the CDR3. In DNA form, the CDR3 reads TGTGCCATCAGTGAGAGTAGCGGGGGAATGGAGACCCAGTACTTC. Its translation: CAISESSGGMETQYF.

The V and J genes are TRBV4-1 and TRBJ2-3, with D uncertain. This CDR3 contains 16 residues. Germline V CDR1 and CDR2: MGHRA, YSYEKL. Trimming stripped 0 bases from V and 4 bases from J, with 14 bases between. The CDR3 is CASSQEVGIGADTQYF. As DNA, the CDR3 is TGCGCCAGCAGCCAAGAGGTAGGGATTGGCGCAGATACGCAGTATTTT.

The chain combines TRBV7-9 with TRBJ1-2, with D uncertain. The V gene lost 2 bases and the J gene lost 2 bases, with 12 bases spanning the gap. CDR1 is SEHNR, CDR2 FQNEAQ, per germline (reference sequence). The length of the CDR3 is 15 residues. The CDR3 DNA reads TGTGCCAGCAGCTTATCCCCGGCACCGAACTATGGCTACACCTTC. Protein product: CASSLSPAPNYGYTF. Using reference TRBV7-9 and TRBJ1-2 for the parts outside the CDR3, the full variable domain is DTGVSQNPRHKITKRGQNVTFRCDPISEHNRLYWYRQTLGQGPEFLTYFQNEAQLEKSRLLSDRFSAERPKGSFSTLEIQRTEQGDSAMYLCASSLSPAPNYGYTFGSGTRLTVV.

In the case of this clone: One end of the junction does not line up with germline, which may come from a read error. The V gene is TRBV28, the J gene TRBJ2-5; D is ambiguous. Germline CDR1 reads MDHEN; CDR2 reads SYDVKM. The CDR3 is made up of 8 amino acids. CDR3 in DNA: TGTGCCAGCACCGAATCAGACTTC. Its protein product is CASTESDF.

This clone counts as large. V is TRBV4-1 and J is TRBJ1-5; TRBD1 matches at 7 bases. This CDR3 spans 16 amino acids. Germline-derived CDR1 and CDR2 are MGHRA and YSYEKL. V dropped 0 bases and J dropped 3; count of bases not matched to a gene: 5. CDR3 amino acids: CASSQDSGQHNQPQHF. The CDR3 DNA sequence: TGCGCCAGCAGCCAAGATTCGGGACAGCACAATCAGCCCCAGCATTTT.

The chain carries TRBV28 and TRBJ1-6; D may be TRBD1 (5 bases). CDR3 length equals 15 residues. V was shortened by 7 bases and J by 4 bases, with 14 bases between the two germline ends. Looked up from germline, CDR1 is MDHEN and CDR2 is SYDVKM. CDR3 nucleotide sequence: TGTGCCAGCACGGGCCCAGGGAATTATAATTCACCCCTCCACTTT. The encoded protein is CASTGPGNYNSPLHF.

V gene TRBV27 combines with J gene TRBJ1-2, with TRBD1 matching 9 bases. This CDR3 spans 15 amino acids. Trimming took 6 bases from V and 4 from J; bases not matched to a gene: 9. Germline CDR1 and CDR2: MNHEY and SMNVEV (reference sequence). CDR3 in amino acids: CASSRLDRGSYGYTF. The CDR3 region has the DNA TGTGCCAGCAGCCGCCTGGACAGGGGTAGCTATGGCTACACCTTC.

The chain uses TRBV5-1 and TRBJ2-1; D gene uncertain. The CDR3 runs to 13 residues. V shed 0 bases and J shed 6 bases, with 7 bases lying between them. Per the germline V gene, CDR1 is SGHRS and CDR2 is YFSETQ. CDR3 sequence: CASSLDEVNEQFF. CDR3 in DNA: TGCGCCAGCAGCTTGGACGAGGTCAATGAGCAGTTCTTC.

This clone was recorded a few times. The gene calls are TRBV19 and TRBJ1-5, with D possibly matching TRBD1 (5 bases). Trimming stripped 2 bases from V and 1 base from J, with 9 bases between. The CDR3 is 15 amino acids. Germline V gene sequence: CDR1 LNHDA, CDR2 SQIVND (reference sequence). CDR3 in amino acids: CASSINRGSNQPQHF. The CDR3 DNA reads as TGTGCCAGTAGTATAAATCGGGGGAGCAATCAGCCCCAGCATTTT.

In its sample, this clone was seen a few times. The J gene is TRBJ2-3, the V gene TRBV30, with D unclear. There are 13 residues in the CDR3. The V end lost 0 bases, the J end lost 2 bases, and 6 bases lay between the germline ends. The germline V gene encodes CDR1 GTSNPN and CDR2 SVGIG (reference sequence). The CDR3 coding sequence is TGTGCCTGGAGTGTGGAGAACACAGATACGCAGTATTTT. It encodes CAWSVENTDTQYF.

This clone was observed a few times. This chain connects TRBV6-5 to TRBJ2-5, with D hard to call. Per the germline V gene, CDR1 is MNHEY and CDR2 is SVGAGI. Trimming removed 2 bases from V and 1 base from J, with 8 bases in between. CDR3 length equals 14 residues. CDR3 DNA sequence: TGTGCCAGCAGTTACATGAGCGCCCAAGAGACCCAGTACTTC. Its protein product is CASSYMSAQETQYF.

This chain connects TRBV6-6 to TRBJ2-1, with 13 bases identical to TRBD2. Germline V gene lookup returns CDR1 MNHNY and CDR2 SVGAGI (reference sequence). The CDR3 loop spans 15 amino acids. Unmatched junction bases numbered 7, after V lost 2 bases and J lost 12 bases. CDR3 region: CASSYIGTSGERQFF. The CDR3, as DNA: TGTGCCAGCAGTTACATAGGGACTAGCGGGGAACGGCAGTTCTTC.

This chain uses TRBV6-5 with TRBJ1-1; no reliable D call. The CDR3 runs 13 residues. Trimming shortened V by 6 bases and J by 0 bases, and 8 bases separated the two germline ends. Per the germline V gene, CDR1 is MNHEY and CDR2 is SVGAGI. Written as DNA, the CDR3 is TGTGCCAGCAGAAACAGTCTGAACACTGAAGCTTTCTTT. It yields the protein CASRNSLNTEAFF.

The chain is built from TRBV19 and TRBJ2-1; tentative D call: TRBD2 (5 bases). CDR3 length equals 15 residues. Trimming removed 3 bases from V and 5 bases from J, with 14 bases in between. Germline values: CDR1 LNHDA, CDR2 SQIVND (reference sequence). The CDR3 protein is CASSMTPLVNNEQFF. Written as DNA, the CDR3 is TGTGCCAGTAGTATGACGCCACTAGTGAACAATGAGCAGTTCTTC.

This clone has more than one count but fewer than ten. The chain employs TRBV6-1 and TRBJ2-1; perhaps TRBD2 as D (5 bases). This CDR3 region has 15 residues. Trimming pared 1 base from V and 7 bases from J, leaving 14 bases between. Germline V lookup: CDR1 MNHNS, CDR2 SASEGT. This CDR3 reads CASSEGLSDWNEQFF. In DNA form, the CDR3 reads TGTGCCAGCAGTGAAGGTCTTAGCGACTGGAATGAGCAGTTCTTC.

CDR3 bases: TGTGCCAGCAGTCCCCTCCGGACTAATCAAGAGACCCAGTACTTC. The encoded protein is CASSPLRTNQETQYF. The chain joins TRBV28 to TRBJ2-5; D may be TRBD2 (6 bases). V was clipped by 5 bases and J by 2 bases, with 15 bases between them. This CDR3 has 15 residues. The germline CDR1 and CDR2 sequences are MDHEN and SYDVKM.

The rearrangement links TRBV6-4 to TRBJ1-1; D ambiguous. The germline V and J ends were trimmed by 6 bases and 3 bases, with 11 bases remaining between them. The CDR3 contains 13 residues. CDR1 MRHNA and CDR2 SNTAGT come from the germline V gene. The CDR3 nucleotides are TGTGCCAGCAGGGCGGATACGTACACTGAAGCTTTCTTT. This translates into CASRADTYTEAFF.

This chain joins TRBV27 and TRBJ2-3; possible D gene TRBD2, 6 bases. This CDR3 is 16 amino acids long. Trimming cost V 5 bases and J 0 bases, with 15 bases left between them. CDR1 MNHEY and CDR2 SMNVEV come from the germline V gene (reference sequence). The CDR3, as DNA: TGTGCCAGCAGTCCCACCGGCGGGACTAGCACAGATACGCAGTATTTT. This sequence encodes CASSPTGGTSTDTQYF.

The chain couples TRBV4-1 to TRBJ1-4; TRBD1 matches at 10 bases. The germline CDR1 and CDR2 sequences are MGHRA and YSYEKL. V lost 1 base and J lost 5; bases outside the gene matches: 4. The CDR3 extends over 16 amino acids. The CDR3 nucleotides read TGCGCCAGCAGCCAAGTAAGGACAGGGGGGAATGAAAAACTGTTTTTT. Its protein is CASSQVRTGGNEKLFF.

This chain joins TRBV29-1 and TRBJ2-1, with D perhaps TRBD1 (5 bases). Germline V CDR1 and CDR2: SQVTM, ANQGSEA. Trimming cost V 5 bases and J 2 bases, with 13 bases left between them. The CDR3 length is 14 residues. This CDR3 reads CSVLGVQTYNEQFF. The CDR3 DNA sequence: TGCAGCGTTTTAGGGGTGCAGACCTACAATGAGCAGTTCTTC.

The V call is TRBV27, the J call TRBJ2-5; no firm D call. Per germline, CDR1 MNHEY and CDR2 SMNVEV (reference sequence). V dropped 6 bases and J dropped 3 bases, with 11 bases sitting between them. This CDR3 region has 13 residues. The CDR3 loop is CASRYGLEETQYF. The CDR3 nucleotides are TGTGCCAGCAGGTATGGGCTCGAAGAGACCCAGTACTTC.

This clone occurred once. V and J are TRBV5-1 and TRBJ1-5; 7 positions agree with TRBD1. This CDR3 region has 14 residues. The V and J ends lost 0 bases and 4 bases, in that order; junction bases with no gene match: 1. The germline V gene has CDR1 SGHRS and CDR2 YFSETQ. CDR3 amino acids: CASSLGTGNQPQHF. In DNA form, the CDR3 reads TGCGCCAGCAGCTTGGGGACAGGTAATCAGCCCCAGCATTTT.

The chain joins TRBV19 to TRBJ2-6; D assignment may be TRBD1 or TRBD2 (5 bases each). Germline CDR1 reads LNHDA; CDR2 reads SQIVND (reference sequence). The CDR3 runs to 17 residues. Trimming shortened V by 3 bases and J by 1 base, and 13 bases separated the two germline ends. In DNA, the CDR3 is TGTGCCAGTAGTATTGGGACCCGAGGATCTGGGGCCAACGTCCTGACTTTC. Protein sequence: CASSIGTRGSGANVLTF.

DNA for the CDR3: TGTGCCAGCAGCTTAACGGAGCATAATTCACCCCTCCACTTT. Encoded protein: CASSLTEHNSPLHF. The rearrangement joins TRBV7-9 to TRBJ1-6; D is ambiguous. The CDR3 length is 14 residues. V lost 2 bases to trimming and J lost 5 bases, with 7 bases between them. Germline CDR1 is SEHNR and CDR2 is FQNEAQ (reference sequence). Full variable domain (rest looked up from reference TRBV7-9 and TRBJ1-6): DTGVSQNPRHKITKRGQNVTFRCDPISEHNRLYWYRQTLGQGPEFLTYFQNEAQLEKSRLLSDRFSAERPKGSFSTLEIQRTEQGDSAMYLCASSLTEHNSPLHFGNGTRLTVT.

This chain joins TRBV6-5 and TRBJ2-7; 7 bases match TRBD1. CDR1 and CDR2 from the germline V gene are MNHEY and SVGAGI. With V trimmed by 4 bases and J by 3 bases, 0 bases remained unmatched. The CDR3 runs 12 residues. The CDR3 here is CASSSGGYEQYF. CDR3 bases: TGTGCCAGCAGTTCAGGGGGCTACGAGCAGTACTTC.

To note about this clone: The junction shows a germline mismatch at one end, possibly a read error. The genes are TRBV6-4 and TRBJ2-3; TRBD2 matches at 7 bases. Germline V gene lookup returns CDR1 MRHNA and CDR2 SNTAGT. CDR3 length equals 13 residues. CDR3 region: CASSETSRDTQYF. CDR3 sequence (DNA): TGTGCCAGCAGTGAGACTAGCAGAGATACGCAGTATTTT.

The J gene is TRBJ1-5, the V gene TRBV12-5, with D possibly matching TRBD1 (5 bases). The CDR3 length is 17 residues. The V end lost 3 bases, the J end lost 5 bases, and 20 bases lay between the germline ends. CDR1 and CDR2 from the germline V gene are LGHNT and FRNRAP. The CDR3 sequence is CASGFYPPRDGDQPQHF. In DNA, the CDR3 is TGTGCTAGTGGTTTTTACCCCCCCCGGGACGGCGATCAGCCCCAGCATTTT.

This clone was detected only a few times. CDR3 amino acids: CASSEMGGSNNEQFF. The CDR3, as DNA: TGTGCCAGCAGTGAAATGGGGGGGAGCAACAATGAGCAGTTCTTC. J is TRBJ2-1 and V is TRBV6-1; 7 bases are shared with TRBD2. Germline V gene sequence: CDR1 MNHNS, CDR2 SASEGT. The CDR3 sequence is 15 residues long. J gave up 5 bases and V 2 bases, and 6 bases lay outside the gene matches.

The CDR3 DNA reads TGCGCCAGCAGCCACACTCCTGGAAGGGGGAACACTGAAGCTTTCTTT. The encoded protein is CASSHTPGRGNTEAFF. V gene TRBV4-3 combines with J gene TRBJ1-1; tentatively, D is TRBD1 (5 bases). The CDR3 is made up of 16 amino acids. Between the trimmed V and J ends, which lost 3 bases and 1 base, there was a span of 15 bases. Germline V gene sequence: CDR1 LGHNA, CDR2 YSLEER.